What follows describes a single TCR beta chain. Its antigen is unknown. The PCR employed 60 Vbeta primers together with 13 Jbeta primers. Clones were read by immunoSEQ multiplex PCR, and TCRdb kept only the in-frame ones, dropping some. This sample's table reports about 70,000 clones. V dropped 1 base and J dropped 0 bases, with 19 bases sitting between them. Germline lookup yields CDR1 GTSNPN and CDR2 SVGIG (reference sequence). The CDR3 has 18 amino acids. These data come from a study of cytomegalovirus exposure and HLA in healthy donors. Whole-study findings and limits: Reports state that TCR beta sequences accurately predicted most subjects' HLA-A and HLA-B alleles.

The source material was PBMCs. The clonotype was recovered from a female donor in good health and CMV-seropositive. This chain uses TRBV30 with TRBJ2-4; perhaps TRBD1 as D (6 bases). DNA for the CDR3: TGTGCCTGGAGTGCCCTTAACACAGGGTCCCTAGCCAAAAACATTCAGTACTTC. Residues: CAWSALNTGSLAKNIQYF.